This TCR beta chain was obtained from a study of T cells in Graves' hyperthyroidism and ophthalmopathy. The overall study: Any treatment followed the collection of peripheral blood at initial diagnosis.

Broader study findings: Blood also contained most expanded thyroid clonotypes above 0.001.

This clonotype was found many times. Its antigen is as yet unknown. V lost 6 bases to trimming and J lost 7 bases; unmatched junction nucleotides: 6. This CDR3 spans 14 amino acids. Germline CDR1 ENHRY, CDR2 SYGVKD. RNA transcripts served as the template for amplifying TCR beta CDR3 regions. The TCR CDR3 was amplified in a first-round RT-PCR using the HTBI primer set. TCRdb ran MiXCR on the multiplex PCR reads and lists one entry per CDR3 protein. The sample comprises hundreds of thousands of distinct CDR3 sequences, 38% of which are singletons, and more than 7% rests with the top ten. Exclusion followed for patients with uncontrolled infection, other autoimmune disease, pregnancy or lactation.

This chain joins TRBV10-3 and TRBJ1-6, with 7 bases matching TRBD1. Sequencing input: blood. The source is a man between 18 and 35 years old with Graves' hyperthyroidism. CDR3 sequence: CAISLQGLNSPLHF. The DNA of the CDR3 is TGTGCCATCAGCTTACAGGGGTTAAATTCACCCCTCCACTTT.